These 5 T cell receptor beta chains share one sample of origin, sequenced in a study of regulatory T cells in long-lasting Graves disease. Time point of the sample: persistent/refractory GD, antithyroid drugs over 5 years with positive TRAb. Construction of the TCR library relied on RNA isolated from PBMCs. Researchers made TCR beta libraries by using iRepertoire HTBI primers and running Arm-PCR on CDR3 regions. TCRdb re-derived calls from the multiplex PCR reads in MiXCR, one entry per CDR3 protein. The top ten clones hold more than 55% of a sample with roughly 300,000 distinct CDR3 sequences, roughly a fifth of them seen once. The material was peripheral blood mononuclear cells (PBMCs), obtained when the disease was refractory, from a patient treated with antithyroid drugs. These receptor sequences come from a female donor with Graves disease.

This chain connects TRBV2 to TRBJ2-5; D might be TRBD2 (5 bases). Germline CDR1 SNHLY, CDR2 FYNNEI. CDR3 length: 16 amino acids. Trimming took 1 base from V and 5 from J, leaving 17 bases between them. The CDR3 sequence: CASSEGARAAGETQYF. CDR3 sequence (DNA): TGTGCCAGCAGTGAAGGGGCGAGGGCCGCGGGCGAGACCCAGTACTTC.

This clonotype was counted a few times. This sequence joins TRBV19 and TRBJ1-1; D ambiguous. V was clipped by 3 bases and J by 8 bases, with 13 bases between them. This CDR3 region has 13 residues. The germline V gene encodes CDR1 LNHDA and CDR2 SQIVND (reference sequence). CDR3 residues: CASSIRRGSEAFF. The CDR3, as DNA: TGTGCCAGTAGTATTAGAAGAGGGTCAGAAGCTTTCTTT. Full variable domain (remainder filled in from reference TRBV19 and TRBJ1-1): DGGITQSPKYLFRKEGQNVTLSCEQNLNHDAMYWYRQDPGQGLRLIYYSQIVNDFQKGDIAEGYSVSREKKESFPLTVTSAQKNPTAFYLCASSIRRGSEAFFGQGTRLTVV.

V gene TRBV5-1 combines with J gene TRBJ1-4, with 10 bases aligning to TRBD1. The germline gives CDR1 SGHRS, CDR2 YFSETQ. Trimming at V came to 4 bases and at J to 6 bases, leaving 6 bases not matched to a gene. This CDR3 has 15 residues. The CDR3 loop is CASSRTGTGDEKLFF. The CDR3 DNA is TGCGCCAGCAGCCGAACCGGGACAGGGGATGAAAAACTGTTTTTT.

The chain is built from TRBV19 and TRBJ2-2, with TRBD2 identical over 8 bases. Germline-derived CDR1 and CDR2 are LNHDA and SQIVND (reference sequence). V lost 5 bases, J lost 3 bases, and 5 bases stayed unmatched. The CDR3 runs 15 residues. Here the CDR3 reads CASSREGGYTGELFF. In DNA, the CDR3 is TGTGCCAGTAGTCGGGAGGGCGGGTACACCGGGGAGCTGTTTTTT.

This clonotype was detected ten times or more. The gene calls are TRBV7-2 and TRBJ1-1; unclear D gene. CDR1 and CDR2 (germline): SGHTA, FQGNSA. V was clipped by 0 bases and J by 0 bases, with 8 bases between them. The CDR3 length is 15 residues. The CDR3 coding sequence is TGTGCCAGCAGCTTAGCGAGGACGGTGAACACTGAAGCTTTCTTT. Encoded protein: CASSLARTVNTEAFF. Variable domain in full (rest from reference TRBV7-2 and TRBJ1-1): GAGVSQSPSNKVTEKGKDVELRCDPISGHTALYWYRQSLGQGLEFLIYFQGNSAPDKSGLPSDRFSAERTGGSVSTLTIQRTQQEDSAVYLCASSLARTVNTEAFFGQGTRLTVV.